This TCR beta chain was recorded in a study of blood T cell repertoires in COVID-19. Assay: immunoSEQ multiplex PCR; the TCRdb copy retains only in-frame clones and omits some. The sample shows hundreds of thousands of clones, roughly nine tenths of them seen only once. With V trimmed by 10 bases and J by 0 bases, 5 bases remained unmatched. This CDR3 has 13 amino acids. Germline assignment: CDR1 WNHNN and CDR2 SYGVQD (reference sequence). The chain links TRBV10-1 to TRBJ1-1; 7 nucleotides match TRBD1. The sequenced sample was PBMCs or T cells enriched from blood (not recorded which). This receptor was identified in a woman between 25 and 40 years old with acute COVID-19. The CDR3 protein is CATRQGMNTEAFF. The CDR3 region has the DNA TGCGCCACCCGACAGGGCATGAACACTGAAGCTTTCTTT.